This T cell receptor beta chain was identified in a study of CD8 T cells in Susac syndrome. Study background: When blood was drawn, the patients with Susac syndrome were therapy-naive, on corticosteroids, or on intravenous immunoglobulin alone.

The CDR3 extends over 13 amino acids. The germline V gene has CDR1 SEHNR and CDR2 FQNEAQ (reference sequence). Trimming shortened V by 1 base and J by 3 bases, and 6 bases separated the two germline ends. With random hexamers, reverse transcription was performed on about 0.5 to 1 ug of RNA. One entry per CDR3 protein, called by TCRdb with MiXCR from the immunoSEQ multiplex PCR reads. Found here are under 200,000 distinct CDR3 sequences, approximately 95% of them singletons; the top ten hold around 0.15%. V usage is TRBV7-9 and J usage is TRBJ1-1; unclear D gene. The specimen sequenced was CD8+ T cells from PBMCs. The TCR was taken from a human donor with Susac syndrome. CDR3 region: CASSLDPYTEAFF. The CDR3 DNA sequence: TGTGCCAGCAGCTTAGATCCCTACACTGAAGCTTTCTTT.